This T cell receptor beta chain is from a study of HIV-infected patients and healthy controls. For the study at large: By the second bleed, viral load was undetectable in most of the 16 patients. Findings of the study overall: Healthy controls carried many MAIT alpha-chain CDR3s, while HIV+ repertoires had few. Mean usage of eight alpha and eight beta V genes differed significantly in HIV-infected patients versus controls.

cDNA was made from around 0.45 ug RNA using alpha and beta constant primers. Alpha and beta chain libraries were made separately by chain-specific third strand synthesis with multiplexing indices. Each CDR3 protein gets one entry after TCRdb re-called the 5' RACE reads with MiXCR. This table holds about 10,000 distinct CDR3 sequences, roughly 5% found once. All unsorted peripheral T cells were captured because whole blood was used without fractionation. This clonotype was counted ten times or more. Its antigen is currently unknown. CDR1 is SEHNR, CDR2 FQNEAQ, per germline (reference sequence). This CDR3 is built from 16 residues. V was pared by 4 bases and J by 4 bases, with 10 bases of the junction left unmatched.

Here the sequenced sample was blood, taken before antiretroviral therapy. This receptor was taken from an adult with HIV infection. V gene TRBV7-9 combines with J gene TRBJ2-7; 10 positions agree with TRBD2. The CDR3 coding sequence is TGTGCCAGCAGCTCCCCCCTAGCGGGAGATACGTACGAGCAGTACTTC. Translated, it gives CASSSPLAGDTYEQYF.